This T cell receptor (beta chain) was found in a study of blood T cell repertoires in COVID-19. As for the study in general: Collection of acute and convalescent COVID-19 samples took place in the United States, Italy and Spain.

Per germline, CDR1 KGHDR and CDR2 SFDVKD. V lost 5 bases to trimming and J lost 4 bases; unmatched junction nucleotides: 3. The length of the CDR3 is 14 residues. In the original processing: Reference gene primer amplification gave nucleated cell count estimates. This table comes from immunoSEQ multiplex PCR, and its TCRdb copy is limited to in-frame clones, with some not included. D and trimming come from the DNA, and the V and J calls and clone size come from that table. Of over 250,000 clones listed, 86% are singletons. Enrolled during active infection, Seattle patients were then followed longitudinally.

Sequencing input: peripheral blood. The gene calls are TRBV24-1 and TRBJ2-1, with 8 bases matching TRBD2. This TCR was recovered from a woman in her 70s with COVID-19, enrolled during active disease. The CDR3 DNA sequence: TGTGCCACCAGTGGACGGGGGGGTTACAATGAGCAGTTCTTC. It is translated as CATSGRGGYNEQFF.